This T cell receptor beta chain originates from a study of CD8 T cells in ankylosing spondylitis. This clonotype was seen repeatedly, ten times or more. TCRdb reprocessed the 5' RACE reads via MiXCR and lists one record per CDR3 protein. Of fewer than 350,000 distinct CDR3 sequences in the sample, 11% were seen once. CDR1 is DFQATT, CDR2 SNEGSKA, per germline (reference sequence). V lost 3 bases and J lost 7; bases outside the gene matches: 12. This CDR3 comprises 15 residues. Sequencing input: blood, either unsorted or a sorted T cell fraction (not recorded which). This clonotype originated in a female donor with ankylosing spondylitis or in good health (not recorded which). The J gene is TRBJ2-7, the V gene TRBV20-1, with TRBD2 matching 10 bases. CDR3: CSARFQRGGLGEQYF. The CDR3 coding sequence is TGCAGTGCTAGGTTCCAGCGGGGGGGCCTTGGTGAGCAGTACTTC.